The rows below give T cell receptor beta chains drawn from one sample of a study of CD8+ T cells in alopecia areata. Profiled with immunoSEQ multiplex PCR; TCRdb holds only in-frame clones, not every one. The sample includes approximately 200,000 clones, more than 55% of them seen just once. The sequencing here drew on CD4+ T cells sorted from blood, taken at week 4, from a patient treated with tofacitinib. The receptors were gathered from a human donor with alopecia areata. The CDR3 runs from the conserved cysteine through the conserved F or W. D genes are given only for firm matches. The size of a clone is reported for some rows only, either as once, few or many, or as a class for expanded clones.

D: -; size: -; J: TRBJ1-2; V: TRBV29-1; DNA: TGCAGCGTTGAAAGGGTTGTTTATGGCTACACCTTC; CDR3: CSVERVVYGYTF
D: -; size: few; J: TRBJ1-2; V: TRBV28; DNA: TGTGCCAGCAGTGCTAATGGCTACACCTTC; CDR3: CASSANGYTF
D: -; size: -; J: TRBJ1-3; V: TRBV27; DNA: TGTGCCAGCAGAGCGTTCGGGGGAAACACCATATATTTT; CDR3: CASRAFGGNTIYF
D: TRBD1; size: -; J: TRBJ1-5; V: TRBV5-6; DNA: TGTGCCAGCAGCCTCGGGACAGGGGGCGGTCAGCCCCAGCATTTT; CDR3: CASSLGTGGGQPQHF
D: TRBD2; size: -; J: TRBJ2-7; V: TRBV18; DNA: TGTGCCAGCTCACCACGTACGCGGGGGAAGAACGAGCAGTACTTC; CDR3: CASSPRTRGKNEQYF
D: TRBD1; size: once; J: TRBJ1-1; V: TRBV5-4; DNA: TGTGCCAGCAGCACCGGGACAGCGGACACTGAAGCTTTCTTT; CDR3: CASSTGTADTEAFF
D: -; size: -; J: TRBJ2-2; V: TRBV28; DNA: TGTGCCATCTCGACCCGCCGGGCAGGACCCACCGGGGAGCTGTTTTTT; CDR3: CAISTRRAGPTGELFF
D: -; size: -; J: TRBJ1-1; V: TRBV5-4; DNA: TGTGCCAGCAGCTTAATCCAGGGAAGGACTGAAGCTTTCTTT; CDR3: CASSLIQGRTEAFF
D: -; size: -; J: TRBJ1-1; V: TRBV11-2; DNA: TGTGCCAGCAGCTTAGATGTTAGCACTGAAGCTTTCTTT; CDR3: CASSLDVSTEAFF
D: -; size: -; J: TRBJ2-7; V: TRBV29-1; DNA: TGCAGCGTTGAACGGGGGGCCAACGAGCAGTACTTC; CDR3: CSVERGANEQYF
D: -; size: few; J: TRBJ1-3; V: TRBV7-2; DNA: TGTGCCAGCAGCTTAGGACCTTTTGGCTCTGGAAACACCATATATTTT; CDR3: CASSLGPFGSGNTIYF
D: TRBD1; size: -; J: TRBJ2-4; V: TRBV2; DNA: TGTGCCAGCAGTCCGGGACAGGGGGGCAAAAACATTCAGTACTTC; CDR3: CASSPGQGGKNIQYF
D: TRBD1; size: -; J: TRBJ1-2; V: TRBV2; DNA: TGTGCCAGCATCCCGTACAGGGGACAGGGGGTAGCTAACTATGGCTACACCTTC; CDR3: CASIPYRGQGVANYGYTF
D: TRBD1; size: -; J: TRBJ2-1; V: TRBV25-1; DNA: TGTGCCAGCAGTCGACCGGGACAGACTTACAATGAGCAGTTCTTC; CDR3: CASSRPGQTYNEQFF
D: -; size: -; J: TRBJ2-3; V: TRBV20-1; DNA: TGCAGTGCTACCGTATTGGATACGCAGTATTTT; CDR3: CSATVLDTQYF
D: -; size: -; J: TRBJ1-1; V: TRBV7-8; DNA: TGTGCCAGCAGCTTTAGCGGATGGGGTACCGGTGAAGCTTTCTTT; CDR3: CASSFSGWGTGEAFF
D: -; size: few; J: TRBJ2-2; V: TRBV30; DNA: TGTGCCTGGTTGAACACCGGGGAGCTGTTTTTT; CDR3: CAWLNTGELFF
D: -; size: -; J: TRBJ2-2; V: TRBV5-1; DNA: TGCGCCAGCAGCTTGGTCCAGACGGACACCGGGGAGCTGTTTTTT; CDR3: CASSLVQTDTGELFF
D: -; size: -; J: TRBJ2-1; V: TRBV29-1; DNA: TGCAGCGTTGACTCAGGGGGGTTAAACAATGAGCAGTTCTTC; CDR3: CSVDSGGLNNEQFF
D: -; size: -; J: TRBJ1-6; V: TRBV6-5; DNA: TGTGCCAGCGGGCCCTATAATTCACCCCTCCACTTT; CDR3: CASGPYNSPLHF
D: -; size: few; J: TRBJ2-3; V: TRBV19; DNA: TGTGCCAGTAGTATAGTGGGGCGAAGGGTGCGTGGCACAGATACGCAGTATTTT; CDR3: CASSIVGRRVRGTDTQYF
D: -; size: -; J: TRBJ2-3; V: TRBV30; DNA: TGTGCCTGGAGCTTGGGTGGGGGAACAGATACGCAGTATTTT; CDR3: CAWSLGGGTDTQYF
D: TRBD1; size: once; J: TRBJ1-2; V: TRBV19; DNA: TGTGCCAGTCACCCGCCCGGGACAGGGTTGCGCTACACCTTC; CDR3: CASHPPGTGLRYTF
D: -; size: -; J: TRBJ2-4; V: TRBV28; DNA: TGTGCCAGCAGTTTCCACTCCTTCGCCAAAAACATTCAGTACTTC; CDR3: CASSFHSFAKNIQYF
D: -; size: few; J: TRBJ1-1; V: TRBV5-1; DNA: TGCGCCAGCAGCTTGGAAGGGACGGTCACTGAAGCTTTCTTT; CDR3: CASSLEGTVTEAFF
D: TRBD2; size: -; J: TRBJ2-5; V: TRBV7-2; DNA: TGTGCCAGCACTATAGCGGGGGGTCCGGAGACCCAGTACTTC; CDR3: CASTIAGGPETQYF
D: TRBD1; size: few; J: TRBJ1-2; V: TRBV9; DNA: TGTGCCAGCAGCCCAGGGGGTCAGGGGAGGGACTATGGCTACACCTTC; CDR3: CASSPGGQGRDYGYTF
D: TRBD2; size: -; J: TRBJ2-5; V: TRBV10-3; DNA: TGTGCCATCTCGGCTAGCGGTTTGGAGACCCAGTACTTC; CDR3: CAISASGLETQYF
D: -; size: -; J: TRBJ2-3; V: TRBV11-2; DNA: TGTGCCAGCAGCTTAATTAGCAGGGCAGATACGCAGTATTTT; CDR3: CASSLISRADTQYF
D: -; size: once; J: TRBJ2-6; V: TRBV29-1; DNA: TGCAGCGTTGAAGATGGGGCCAACGTCCTGACTTTC; CDR3: CSVEDGANVLTF
D: -; size: -; J: TRBJ1-2; V: TRBV30; DNA: TGTGCCTGGAGTGTACGGCAGGATAATAACTATGGCTACACCTTC; CDR3: CAWSVRQDNNYGYTF
D: TRBD1; size: few; J: TRBJ2-1; V: TRBV14; DNA: TGTGCCAGCAGCCAGCCGGGACAGGGGACCCACAATGAGCAGTTCTTC; CDR3: CASSQPGQGTHNEQFF
D: -; size: -; J: TRBJ2-7; V: TRBV30; DNA: TGTGCCTGGGGCCACAGGGTAGGCGAGCAGTACTTC; CDR3: CAWGHRVGEQYF
D: -; size: -; J: TRBJ2-5; V: TRBV29-1; DNA: TGCAGCGTTGGGCAGGGGCAAGAGACCCAGTACTTC; CDR3: CSVGQGQETQYF
D: -; size: -; J: TRBJ1-6; V: TRBV27; DNA: TGTGCCAGCACCCTCACAGGGCTGGCCTATAATTCACCCCTCCACTTT; CDR3: CASTLTGLAYNSPLHF
D: -; size: once; J: TRBJ1-4; V: TRBV27; DNA: TGTGCCAGCAGCAACGGGGGTCCTGAAAAACTGTTTTTT; CDR3: CASSNGGPEKLFF
D: TRBD1; size: -; J: TRBJ1-4; V: TRBV29-1; DNA: TGCAGCGTTGCTCAGGGGGATGAAAAACTGTTTTTT; CDR3: CSVAQGDEKLFF
D: -; size: -; J: TRBJ2-4; V: TRBV14; DNA: TGTGCCAGCAGCCAAGAACCGCTTTACAGGGCCGGTTTC; CDR3: CASSQEPLYRAGF
D: -; size: -; J: TRBJ2-5; V: TRBV7-2; DNA: TGTGCCAGCAGCCCGCTACAGGGAGTGGGCGTAGAGACCCAGTACTTC; CDR3: CASSPLQGVGVETQYF
D: -; size: -; J: TRBJ2-1; V: TRBV27; DNA: TGTGCCAGCAGTTTTACTCTAGCGACCTCCAATGAGCAGTTCTTC; CDR3: CASSFTLATSNEQFF
D: TRBD1; size: -; J: TRBJ1-2; V: TRBV30; DNA: TGTGCCTGGAGTGGCAGGGGGTCGGGTGGCTACACCTTC; CDR3: CAWSGRGSGGYTF
D: -; size: -; J: TRBJ2-2; V: TRBV5-4; DNA: TGTGCCAGCAGGACAGGTTACACCGGGGAGCTGTTTTTT; CDR3: CASRTGYTGELFF
D: -; size: few; J: TRBJ1-1; V: TRBV4-1; DNA: TGCGCCAGCAGCCCTTCGACAGGCTTTACTTCTGAAGCTTTCTTT; CDR3: CASSPSTGFTSEAFF
D: -; size: -; J: TRBJ2-3; V: TRBV2; DNA: TGTGCCAGCAGTCAACTAGGGACTAGCACAGATACGCAGTATTTT; CDR3: CASSQLGTSTDTQYF
D: -; size: few; J: TRBJ2-3; V: TRBV9; DNA: TGTGCCAGCAGCTCACCGGAGGGTACGCAGTATTTT; CDR3: CASSSPEGTQYF
D: -; size: once; J: TRBJ1-2; V: TRBV30; DNA: TGTGCCTGGAGTGTACAGGGAGTCCCTAAAAACTATGGCTACACCTTC; CDR3: CAWSVQGVPKNYGYTF
D: TRBD1; size: -; J: TRBJ2-7; V: TRBV7-2; DNA: TGTGCCAGCAGCCCGACAGGGCGTTCCTACGAGCAGTACTTC; CDR3: CASSPTGRSYEQYF
D: TRBD2; size: -; J: TRBJ2-5; V: TRBV29-1; DNA: TGCAGCGTTGAGAGGACTAGAGCGGGGGGTCGGGAGACCCAGTACTTC; CDR3: CSVERTRAGGRETQYF
D: -; size: -; J: TRBJ1-1; V: TRBV10-3; DNA: TGTGCCATCGCGGACCGGACTGAAGCTTTCTTT; CDR3: CAIADRTEAFF
D: TRBD1; size: -; J: TRBJ1-2; V: TRBV5-4; DNA: TGTGCCAGCAGCTTGGAGGGCAGGGGGCGAAATGGCTACACCTTC; CDR3: CASSLEGRGRNGYTF
D: -; size: -; J: TRBJ2-7; V: TRBV7-6; DNA: TGTGCCAGCAGCCGCGGCGGGTTTAGCTACGAGCAGTACTTC; CDR3: CASSRGGFSYEQYF
D: TRBD1; size: few; J: TRBJ2-7; V: TRBV11-2; DNA: TGTGCCAGCAGTTCATACAGGGGCGAGCAGTACTTC; CDR3: CASSSYRGEQYF
D: -; size: -; J: TRBJ1-5; V: TRBV25-1; DNA: TGTGCCAGCAGTCCCGAGTTTAGCAATCAGCCCCAGCATTTT; CDR3: CASSPEFSNQPQHF
D: -; size: -; J: TRBJ2-1; V: TRBV29-1; DNA: TGCAGCGTGCGGACGGGTTACAATGAGCAGTTCTTC; CDR3: CSVRTGYNEQFF
D: -; size: few; J: TRBJ2-5; V: TRBV4-1; DNA: TGCGCCAGCAGCCAAGATCAAGAGACCCAGTACTTC; CDR3: CASSQDQETQYF
D: -; size: -; J: TRBJ1-1; V: TRBV5-6; DNA: TGTGCCAGCAGCTTGGAGAGGTACACTGAAGCTTTCTTT; CDR3: CASSLERYTEAFF
D: -; size: -; J: TRBJ1-6; V: TRBV7-2; DNA: TGTGCCAGCAGCTTAGGCCGGGGCAGCTCCTATAATTCACCCCTCCACTTT; CDR3: CASSLGRGSSYNSPLHF
D: TRBD1; size: once; J: TRBJ2-6; V: TRBV2; DNA: TGTGCCAGCGGGGACAGGGCTGGGGCCAACGTCCTGACTTTC; CDR3: CASGDRAGANVLTF
D: TRBD1; size: -; J: TRBJ1-1; V: TRBV5-6; DNA: TGTGCCAGCAGCTTGCCCCCCGGACAGGGAAACACTGAAGCTTTCTTT; CDR3: CASSLPPGQGNTEAFF